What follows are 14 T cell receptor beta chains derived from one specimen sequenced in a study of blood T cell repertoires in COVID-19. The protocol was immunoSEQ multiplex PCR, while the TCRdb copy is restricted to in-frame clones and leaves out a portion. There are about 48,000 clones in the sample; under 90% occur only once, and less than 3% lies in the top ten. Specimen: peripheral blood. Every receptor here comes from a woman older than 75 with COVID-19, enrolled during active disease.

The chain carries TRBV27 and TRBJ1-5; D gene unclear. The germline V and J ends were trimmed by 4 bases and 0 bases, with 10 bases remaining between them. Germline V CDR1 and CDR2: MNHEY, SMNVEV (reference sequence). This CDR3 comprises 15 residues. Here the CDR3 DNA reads TGTGCCAGCAGTTACACCGGGTTTAGCAATCAGCCCCAGCATTTT. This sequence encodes CASSYTGFSNQPQHF.

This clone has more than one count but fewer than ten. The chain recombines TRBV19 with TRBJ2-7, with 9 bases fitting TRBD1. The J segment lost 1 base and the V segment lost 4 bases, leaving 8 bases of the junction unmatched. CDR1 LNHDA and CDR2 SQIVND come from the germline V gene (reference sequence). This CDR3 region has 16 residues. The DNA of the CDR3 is TGTGCCAGTAGTACCTACGGGACAGGGCGGTCCTACGAGCAGTACTTC. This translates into CASSTYGTGRSYEQYF.

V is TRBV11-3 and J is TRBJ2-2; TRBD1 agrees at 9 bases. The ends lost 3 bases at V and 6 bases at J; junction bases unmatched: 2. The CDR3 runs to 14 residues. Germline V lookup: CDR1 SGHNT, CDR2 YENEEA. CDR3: CASSFRQGAGELFF. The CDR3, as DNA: TGTGCCAGCAGCTTTCGACAGGGGGCCGGGGAGCTGTTTTTT. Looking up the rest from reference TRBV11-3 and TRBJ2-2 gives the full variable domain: EAGVVQSPRYKIIEKKQPVAFWCNPISGHNTLYWYLQNLGQGPELLIRYENEEAVDDSQLPKDRFSAERLKGVDSTLKIQPAELGDSAVYLCASSFRQGAGELFFGEGSRLTVL.

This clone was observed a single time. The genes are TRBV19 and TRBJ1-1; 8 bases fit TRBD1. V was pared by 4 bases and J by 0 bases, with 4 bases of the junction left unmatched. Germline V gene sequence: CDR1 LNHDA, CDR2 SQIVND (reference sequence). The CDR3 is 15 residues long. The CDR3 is CASSTRQGLNTEAFF. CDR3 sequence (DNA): TGTGCCAGTAGTACTCGACAGGGGCTGAACACTGAAGCTTTCTTT.

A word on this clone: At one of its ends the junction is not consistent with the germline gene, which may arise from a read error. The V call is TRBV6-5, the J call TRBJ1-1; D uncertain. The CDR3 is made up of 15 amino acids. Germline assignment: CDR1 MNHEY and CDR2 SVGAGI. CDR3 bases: TGCGCCAGCAGTTACTCGAGGCAAGCGCCCGCTGAAGCTTTCTTT. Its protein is CASSYSRQAPAEAFF.

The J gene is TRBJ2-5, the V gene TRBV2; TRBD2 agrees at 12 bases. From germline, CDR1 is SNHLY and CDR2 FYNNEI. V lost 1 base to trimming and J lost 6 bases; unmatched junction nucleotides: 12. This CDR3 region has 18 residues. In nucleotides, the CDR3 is TGTGCCAGCAGTGAAGGAGGGCTAGCGGGAGGGGGCAGAAAGACCCAGTACTTC. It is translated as CASSEGGLAGGGRKTQYF.

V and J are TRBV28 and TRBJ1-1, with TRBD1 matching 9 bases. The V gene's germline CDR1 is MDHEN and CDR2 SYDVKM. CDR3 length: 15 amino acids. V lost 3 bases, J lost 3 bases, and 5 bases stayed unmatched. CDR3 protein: CASSFTGTGYTEAFF. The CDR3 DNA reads TGTGCCAGCAGTTTCACCGGGACAGGGTACACTGAAGCTTTCTTT.

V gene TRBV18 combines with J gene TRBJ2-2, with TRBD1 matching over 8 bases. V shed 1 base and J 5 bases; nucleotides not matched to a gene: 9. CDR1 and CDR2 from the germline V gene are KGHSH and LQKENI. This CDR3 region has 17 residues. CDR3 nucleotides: TGTGCCAGCTCACCACTCGGGCAGGGGGCGCTTACCGGGGAGCTGTTTTTT. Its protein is CASSPLGQGALTGELFF.

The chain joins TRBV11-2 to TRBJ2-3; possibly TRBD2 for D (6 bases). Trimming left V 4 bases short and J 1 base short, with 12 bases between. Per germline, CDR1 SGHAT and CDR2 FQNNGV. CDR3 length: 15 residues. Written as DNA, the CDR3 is TGTGCCAGCAGCTGGAGGGGACTCCGCACAGATACGCAGTATTTT. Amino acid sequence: CASSWRGLRTDTQYF.

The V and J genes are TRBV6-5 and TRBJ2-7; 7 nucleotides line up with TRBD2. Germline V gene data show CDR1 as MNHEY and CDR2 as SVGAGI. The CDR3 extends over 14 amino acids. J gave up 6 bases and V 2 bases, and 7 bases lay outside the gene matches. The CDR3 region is CASSYKAGGSEQYF. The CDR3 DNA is TGTGCCAGCAGTTACAAGGCGGGCGGGAGCGAGCAGTACTTC.

The CDR3 bases are TGTGCCAGCAGGACAGGGGAAGGCTACACCTTC. Residues: CASRTGEGYTF. The V and J genes are TRBV6-5 and TRBJ1-2; 8 positions match TRBD1. Per the germline V gene, CDR1 is MNHEY and CDR2 is SVGAGI. Trimming at V came to 6 bases and at J to 8 bases, leaving 2 bases not matched to a gene. The CDR3 is 11 amino acids.

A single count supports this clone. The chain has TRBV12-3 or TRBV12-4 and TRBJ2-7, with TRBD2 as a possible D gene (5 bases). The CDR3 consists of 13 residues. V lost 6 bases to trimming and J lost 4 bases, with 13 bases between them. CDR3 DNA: TGTGCCAGCAGCCGCACTGAGGGTTACGAGCAGTACTTC. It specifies CASSRTEGYEQYF.

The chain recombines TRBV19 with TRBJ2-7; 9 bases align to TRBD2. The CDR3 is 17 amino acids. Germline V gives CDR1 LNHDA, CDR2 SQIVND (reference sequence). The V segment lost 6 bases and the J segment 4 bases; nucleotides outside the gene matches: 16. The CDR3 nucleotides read TGTGCCAGTAGCCACAAAGGAGGTAGCGGGGGACATTACGAGCAGTACTTC. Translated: CASSHKGGSGGHYEQYF.

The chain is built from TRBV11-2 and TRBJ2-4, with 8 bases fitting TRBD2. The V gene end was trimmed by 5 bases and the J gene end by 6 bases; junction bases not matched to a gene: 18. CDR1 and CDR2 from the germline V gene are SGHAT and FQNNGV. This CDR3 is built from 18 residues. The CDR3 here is CASSRGSTSGPSGNIQYF. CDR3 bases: TGTGCCAGCAGCCGCGGGTCCACTAGCGGCCCGTCGGGAAACATTCAGTACTTC. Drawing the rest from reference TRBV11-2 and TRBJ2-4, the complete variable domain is EAGVAQSPRYKIIEKRQSVAFWCNPISGHATLYWYQQILGQGPKLLIQFQNNGVVDDSQLPKDRFSAERLKGVDSTLKIQPAKLEDSAVYLCASSRGSTSGPSGNIQYFGAGTRLSVL.